Judged by abundance, the clone carrying this T cell receptor delta chain is medium-sized. This sample was taken from a study of gamma-delta T cells after stem cell transplantation. The CDR3 has 14 amino acids. The V gene's germline CDR1 is GEAIGNYY and CDR2 EKD. V lost 6 bases and J lost 1; bases outside the gene matches: 6. TCRdb reanalysed the RT-PCR reads via CATT. In the table there are about 14,000 delta-chain clones, approximately 33% of which are singletons. Input material: gamma-delta T cells. This sequence originates from a human donor. It is not recorded whose cells these are; they may come from a transplant donor. V usage is TRDV2 and J usage is TRDJ1, with 8 bases matching TRDD3. The CDR3 nucleotides read TGTGCCTGTTCGGGGGGATATTCCACCGATAAACTCATCTTT. Translation: CACSGGYSTDKLIF.